This T cell receptor beta chain was profiled in a study of T cell repertoires in cytomegalovirus infection. MiXCR, run by TCRdb on the reads, gives a single entry per CDR3 protein. The table includes hundreds of thousands of distinct CDR3 sequences, more than 8% detected once. This clonotype was picked up a small number of times. This receptor was identified in a human donor in good health (CMV status not recorded). Some clones in this sample may be carry-over from other donors' samples. Input material: PBMCs.

As DNA, the CDR3 is TGTGCCAGCAGTTTGGGGGGGCTAGCAGCTTTCTTT. It is translated as CASSLGGLAAFF. The V call is TRBV28, the J call TRBJ1-1; perhaps TRBD1 as D (6 bases). V lost 3 bases and J lost 10, with 12 bases in between. CDR3 length: 12 residues. Germline CDR1 is MDHEN and CDR2 is SYDVKM. The complete variable domain, with remaining parts taken from reference TRBV28 and TRBJ1-1, reads DVKVTQSSRYLVKRTGEKVFLECVQDMDHENMFWYRQDPGLGLRLIYFSYDVKMKEKGDIPEGYSVSREKKERFSLILESASTNQTSMYLCASSLGGLAAFFGQGTRLTVV.